Below, 9 T cell receptor beta chains from the same sample are listed, as sequenced in a study of T cell responses to AZD1222 COVID-19 vaccine. Assay used: immunoSEQ multiplex PCR; TCRdb lists only in-frame clones, some missing. The sample contains about 97,000 clones, 88% of which appear only once. Sequences were derived from peripheral blood, sampled on day 0 of AZD1222 vaccination. The receptors shown here come from an adult in good health.

This rearrangement joins TRBV30 to TRBJ1-1; D not resolved. The germline CDR1 and CDR2 sequences are GTSNPN and SVGIG (reference sequence). This CDR3 is 13 amino acids long. V was clipped by 3 bases and J by 2 bases, with 10 bases between them. CDR3 DNA: TGTGCCTGGAGGTCGGGCCAAAACACTGAAGCTTTCTTT. Translation gives CAWRSGQNTEAFF. The full variable domain, completed using reference TRBV30 and TRBJ1-1, is SQTIHQWPATLVQPVGSPLSLECTVEGTSNPNLYWYRQAAGRGLQLLFYSVGIGQISSEVPQNLSASRPQDRQFILSSKKLLLSDSGFYLCAWRSGQNTEAFFGQGTRLTVV.

V is TRBV13 and J is TRBJ2-1; TRBD2 aligns across 8 bases. The CDR3 runs 17 residues. Germline CDR1 and CDR2: PRHDT and FYEKMQ (reference sequence). V lost 5 bases, J lost 8 bases, and 17 bases stayed unmatched. CDR3 bases: TGTGCCAGCAGCCCCGTCAAGGGACTAGGGATTTTAGATGAGCAGTTCTTC. Its translation: CASSPVKGLGILDEQFF.

V usage is TRBV5-1 and J usage is TRBJ2-7; D ambiguous. This CDR3 is built from 12 residues. Germline CDR1 and CDR2: SGHRS and YFSETQ. V was trimmed by 0 bases and J by 6 bases, leaving 7 bases between them. CDR3 in amino acids: CASSLVFTEQYF. CDR3 coding DNA: TGCGCCAGCAGCTTGGTGTTCACCGAGCAGTACTTC.

V is TRBV9 and J is TRBJ2-1; 7 bases align to TRBD2. V lost 0 bases to trimming and J lost 0 bases; unmatched junction nucleotides: 9. Germline V gene lookup returns CDR1 SGDLS and CDR2 YYNGEE. The CDR3 contains 18 residues. The CDR3 loop is CASSVAPGGTDSYNEQFF. CDR3 in DNA: TGTGCCAGCAGCGTAGCCCCCGGGGGGACCGACTCCTACAATGAGCAGTTCTTC.

V usage is TRBV6-5 and J usage is TRBJ1-5; 7 bases are a match to TRBD1. The V gene end was trimmed by 10 bases and the J gene end by 3 bases; junction bases not matched to a gene: 12. The CDR3 covers 15 residues. Germline V CDR1 and CDR2: MNHEY, SVGAGI. Here the CDR3 reads CATFVTGFNNQPQHF. The CDR3 DNA follows: TGTGCCACCTTTGTGACAGGGTTCAACAATCAGCCCCAGCATTTT.

The chain employs TRBV3-1 (or the pseudogene TRBV3-2) and TRBJ2-1; possibly TRBD1 for D (5 bases). V was pared by 8 bases and J by 2 bases, with 13 bases between. This CDR3 region has 14 residues. Germline V gene data show CDR1 as LGHDT and CDR2 as YNNKEL (reference sequence). Here the CDR3 reads CASSGSSAYNEQFF. Here the CDR3 DNA reads TGTGCCAGCTCAGGGTCCTCCGCCTACAATGAGCAGTTCTTC.

The chain employs TRBV12-3 or TRBV12-4 and TRBJ1-4; possibly TRBD1 for D (6 bases). The CDR3 consists of 13 residues. The V gene lost 6 bases and the J gene lost 8 bases, with 13 bases spanning the gap. DNA for the CDR3: TGTGCCAGCAGCAGGGGAGGAGCAGAAAAACTGTTTTTT. Translating gives CASSRGGAEKLFF.

V gene TRBV7-8 combines with J gene TRBJ2-1; maybe TRBD2 (7 bases). The length of the CDR3 is 15 residues. Between the trimmed V and J ends, which lost 1 base and 3 bases, there was a span of 10 bases. Germline V gives CDR1 SGHVS, CDR2 FQNEAQ. This CDR3 reads CASSLEGGDYNEQFF. The CDR3 DNA follows: TGTGCCAGCAGCTTAGAGGGGGGGGACTACAATGAGCAGTTCTTC.

The chain recombines TRBV2 with TRBJ2-7; D is ambiguous. The V and J ends lost 8 bases and 0 bases respectively, with 14 bases between them. This CDR3 spans 14 amino acids. Germline V CDR1 and CDR2: SNHLY, FYNNEI. The chain's CDR3 is CASLSRGSSYEQYF. CDR3 DNA sequence: TGTGCCAGCCTCTCCCGTGGCAGCTCCTACGAGCAGTACTTC.